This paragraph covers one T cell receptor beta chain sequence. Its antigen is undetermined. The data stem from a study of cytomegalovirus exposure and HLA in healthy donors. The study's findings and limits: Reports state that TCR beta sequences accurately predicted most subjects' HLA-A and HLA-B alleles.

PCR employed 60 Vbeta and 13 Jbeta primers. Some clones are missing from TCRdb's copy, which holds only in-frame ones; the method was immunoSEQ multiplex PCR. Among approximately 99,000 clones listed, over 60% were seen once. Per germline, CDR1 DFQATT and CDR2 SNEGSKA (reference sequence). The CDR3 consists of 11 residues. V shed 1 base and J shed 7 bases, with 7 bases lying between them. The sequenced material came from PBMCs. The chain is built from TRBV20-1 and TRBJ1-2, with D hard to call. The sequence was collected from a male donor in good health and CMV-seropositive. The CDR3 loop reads CSARARVGYTF. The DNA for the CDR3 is TGCAGTGCTAGAGCCCGGGTTGGCTACACCTTC.